This T cell receptor (beta chain) originates from a study of shared clonotypes between healthy human individuals. Libraries were prepared by immunoSEQ multiplex PCR; TCRdb keeps only in-frame clonotypes and omits some of them. Altogether millions of clones are present, about 92% being singletons, with the ten largest covering around 0.14%. General study results and limits: Naive CD4 clonotype sharing across a handful of donors was 4% to 5%. Larger estimated richness was generally seen in naive subsets than in memory subsets.

The CDR3 has 14 amino acids. V lost 6 bases to trimming and J lost 0 bases, with 9 bases between them. Germline V gene sequence: CDR1 MNHEY, CDR2 SVGAGI. In the case of this clone: Its antigen remains unidentified. Other DNA sequences in this specimen translate into the identical CDR3.

The sequenced sample consisted of naive CD4+ T cells sorted from blood. Regarding subset: CD45RA+ positively selected. This TCR was recovered from a man in his late teens or twenties in good health. V usage is TRBV6-5 and J usage is TRBJ1-5; D is uncertain. The CDR3 DNA reads TGTGCCAGCAGCGAGACCTATAGCAATCAGCCCCAGCATTTT. As protein: CASSETYSNQPQHF.